This TCR beta chain was captured by sequencing in a study of T cells after yellow fever vaccination. General study findings and limits: Although most clonotypes did not, a small share appeared in both CD4 and CD8 compartments. It was the secondary response that reached its peak faster, day 5 versus 15, but it was weaker. Reappearance after the booster was observed for most primary-vaccination clones (96% CD4, roughly 90% CD8).

5'RACE template switching added a universal primer site and UMIs to TCR cDNA. TCRdb re-called the 5' RACE reads through MiXCR, storing one row per CDR3 protein. The sample carries fewer than 650,000 distinct CDR3 sequences, 21% recorded once. As to this clonotype: Its antigen is unidentified. The DNA is omitted, as the CDR3 cannot be located on it reliably, and the CDR3 follows TCRdb's listing.

The germline V gene has CDR1 MGHRA and CDR2 YSYEKL. The CDR3 is 18 residues long, ends included. This TCR was sampled from a man aged 18 to 29 who received the YFV17D yellow fever vaccine. The material was PBMCs, obtained about 21 days after the first yellow fever vaccination. The J gene is TRBJ2-2, the V gene TRBV4-1. CDR3 sequence reads: CASSPDRIRFRTPGSCFF.